The 10 T cell receptor beta chains given below trace back to one sample, sequenced in a study of blood T cell repertoires in COVID-19. The method was immunoSEQ multiplex PCR; TCRdb's version includes in-frame clones alone and lacks a portion of them. This table has about 180,000 clones, around 88% appearing once. The sample taken for sequencing was peripheral blood. These receptor sequences come from a woman aged 25 to 39 with acute or convalescent COVID-19.

This clone appeared a few times. The chain joins TRBV6-2 or TRBV6-3 to TRBJ2-5; a weak D match, TRBD2 (5 bases). This CDR3 is built from 15 residues. Looked up from germline, CDR1 is MNHEY and CDR2 is SVGEGT. V was pared by 3 bases and J by 5 bases, with 16 bases between. The CDR3 here is CASSYSGGSIETQYF. The DNA for the CDR3 is TGTGCCAGCAGTTATTCTGGTGGGAGCATCGAGACCCAGTACTTC.

This clone turned up a few times. The genes are TRBV2 and TRBJ1-1; a possible D gene is TRBD1 (5 bases). Looked up from germline, CDR1 is SNHLY and CDR2 is FYNNEI. With 5 bases removed from V and 10 bases from J, the gap between germline ends came to 14 bases. The CDR3 contains 12 residues. CDR3 bases: TGTGCCAGCAGTCTCATGACGGGGGGAGCTTTCTTT. This sequence encodes CASSLMTGGAFF.

V usage is TRBV5-1 and J usage is TRBJ1-5; a weak D match, TRBD1 (6 bases). Germline CDR1 reads SGHRS; CDR2 reads YFSETQ. Trimming left V 2 bases short and J 5 bases short, with 11 bases between. The CDR3 runs 14 residues. CDR3 coding DNA: TGCGCCAGCAGCTTATCGGCAGGGGATCAGCCCCAGCATTTT. Translation: CASSLSAGDQPQHF.

This sequence joins TRBV10-3 and TRBJ1-1; D possibly corresponds to TRBD1 (5 bases). The CDR3 extends over 14 amino acids. V was cut by 5 bases and J by 1 base, with 11 bases left in between. CDR1 is ENHRY and CDR2 is SYGVKD in the germline V gene. DNA for the CDR3: TGTGCCATCAGTAACCACGACAGGAACACTGAAGCTTTCTTT. Protein: CAISNHDRNTEAFF.

The chain uses TRBV9 and TRBJ2-1, with 10 bases lining up with TRBD2. In germline, CDR1 is SGDLS, CDR2 YYNGEE. This CDR3 spans 17 amino acids. V lost 0 bases and J lost 8; bases outside the gene matches: 11. CDR3 loop: CASSVGLAGEMADEQFF. For the CDR3, the DNA is TGTGCCAGCAGCGTAGGCCTAGCGGGAGAAATGGCCGATGAGCAGTTCTTC.

The table lists this clone with a count of one. The chain uses TRBV28 and TRBJ2-1, with TRBD1 matching 7 bases. After removal of 10 bases from V and 0 bases from J, the junction contained 3 bases not matched to a gene. CDR3 length: 13 amino acids. CDR1 is MDHEN, CDR2 SYDVKM, per germline. CDR3 loop: CATGQVSYNEQFF. The CDR3 DNA reads TGTGCCACAGGACAGGTCTCCTACAATGAGCAGTTCTTC.

This clone showed up just once. This chain connects TRBV9 to TRBJ2-3; D call uncertain. In germline, CDR1 is SGDLS, CDR2 YYNGEE. CDR3 length: 14 residues. Trimming took 4 bases from V and 6 from J, leaving 15 bases between them. CDR3 sequence: CASSPNLGSDTQYF. DNA for the CDR3: TGTGCCAGCAGCCCCAACCTTGGTAGCGATACGCAGTATTTT.

The chain uses TRBV24-1 and TRBJ2-1, with TRBD2 identical over 7 bases. The germline gives CDR1 KGHDR, CDR2 SFDVKD. The CDR3 runs to 14 residues. Unmatched junction bases numbered 6, after V lost 4 bases and J lost 7 bases. The chain's CDR3 is CATSEAGRPNEQFF. In nucleotides, the CDR3 is TGTGCCACCAGTGAAGCGGGACGTCCAAATGAGCAGTTCTTC.

The V and J genes are TRBV18 and TRBJ2-3; D remains ambiguous. Trimming took off 0 bases at V and 6 bases at J, with 10 bases between the two ends. The CDR3 extends over 14 amino acids. From germline, CDR1 is KGHSH and CDR2 LQKENI. Here the CDR3 reads CASSPPTLRDTQYF. CDR3 DNA: TGTGCCAGCTCACCACCTACTTTGAGGGATACGCAGTATTTT.

The genes are TRBV7-9 and TRBJ2-7; D remains unclear. CDR3 length: 17 residues. The V and J ends lost 0 bases and 1 base respectively, with 16 bases between them. Germline V gene sequence: CDR1 SEHNR, CDR2 FQNEAQ (reference sequence). Written as DNA, the CDR3 is TGTGCCAGCAGCTTAGCAGACTTCGTTAAACCTTCCTACGAGCAGTACTTC. Its protein is CASSLADFVKPSYEQYF.